Many counts were recorded for the clone carrying this TCR beta chain. The antigen is not known. The germline V gene encodes CDR1 GTSNPN and CDR2 SVGIG (reference sequence). The CDR3 sequence is 15 residues long. J lost 1 base, V lost 4 bases, and 8 bases had no gene match. These data belong to a study of tumor and adjacent non-tumor tissue in lung cancer. At the level of the study: The cohort had 12 to 13 adenocarcinoma, a couple of squamous cell and 1 small cell patients. Study-wide findings and caveats: Compared with tumor, normal lung showed significantly lower TCR diversity.

This sample's RNA came from whole unsorted tissue. Between August and November 2014, newly diagnosed, chemotherapy-naive lung cancer patients underwent thoracic surgery in China. The library came from three nested PCR rounds adapted from ARM-PCR protocols. TCRdb called the multiplex PCR reads again in MiXCR, with one record for every CDR3 protein. The table lists 91,000 or so distinct CDR3 sequences, 67% of them singletons. The source is a man between 60 and 75 years old with non-small cell lung cancer. The genes are TRBV30 and TRBJ1-1; 8 bases are a match to TRBD1. Sequencing used lung tumor tissue. The CDR3 DNA is TGTGCCTGGAATTCTGACGACAGGGGGAACACTGAAGCTTTCTTT. Residues: CAWNSDDRGNTEAFF.